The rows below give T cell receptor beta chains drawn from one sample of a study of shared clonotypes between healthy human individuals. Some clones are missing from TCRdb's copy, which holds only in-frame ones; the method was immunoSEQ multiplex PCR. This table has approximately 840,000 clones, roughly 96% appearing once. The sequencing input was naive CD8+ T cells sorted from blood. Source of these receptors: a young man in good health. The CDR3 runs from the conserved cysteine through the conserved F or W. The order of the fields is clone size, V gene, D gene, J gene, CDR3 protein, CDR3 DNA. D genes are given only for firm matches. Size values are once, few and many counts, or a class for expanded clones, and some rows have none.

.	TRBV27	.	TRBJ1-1	CASSLRAGDTEAFF	TGTGCCAGCAGTTTAAGGGCAGGGGATACTGAAGCTTTCTTT
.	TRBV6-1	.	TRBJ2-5	CASSEGLTQETQYF	TGTGCCAGCAGTGAAGGTCTAACCCAAGAGACCCAGTACTTC
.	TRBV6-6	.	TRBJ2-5	CASSLRGGGETQYF	TGTGCCAGCAGTTTACGGGGAGGCGGGGAGACCCAGTACTTC
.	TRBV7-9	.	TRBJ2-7	CASSPPAGTTEYEQYF	TGTGCCAGCAGCCCCCCAGCCGGGACCACTGAATACGAGCAGTACTTC
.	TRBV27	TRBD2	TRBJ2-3	CASSSIAGGTTGDTQYF	TGTGCCAGCAGTTCGATAGCGGGAGGTACTACGGGAGATACGCAGTATTTT
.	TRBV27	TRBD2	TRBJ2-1	CASSLTSGRINEQFF	TGTGCCAGCAGTCTGACTAGCGGGAGAATCAATGAGCAGTTCTTC
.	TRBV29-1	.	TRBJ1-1	CSVEREGSTEAFF	TGCAGCGTTGAGAGGGAAGGCAGCACTGAAGCTTTCTTT
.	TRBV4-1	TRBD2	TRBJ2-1	CASGLAGVGSYNEQFF	TGCGCCAGCGGACTAGCGGGAGTGGGATCCTACAATGAGCAGTTCTTC
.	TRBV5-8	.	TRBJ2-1	CASSLARAGAYNEQFF	TGTGCCAGCAGCTTGGCCCGGGCAGGGGCCTACAATGAGCAGTTCTTC
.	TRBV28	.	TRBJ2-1	CASRSSPSSYNEQFF	TGTGCCAGCAGATCAAGTCCAAGCTCCTACAATGAGCAGTTCTTC
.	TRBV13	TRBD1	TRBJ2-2	CASSSGTGGIWGLSGGELFF	TGTGCCAGCAGCTCCGGGACAGGGGGTATTTGGGGACTATCCGGCGGGGAGCTGTTTTTT
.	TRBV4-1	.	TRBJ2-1	CASSQVSGTYNEQFF	TGCGCCAGCAGCCAAGTTTCAGGAACCTACAATGAGCAGTTCTTC
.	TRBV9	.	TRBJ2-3	CAGGSGGSTDTQYF	TGTGCCGGAGGTTCCGGAGGAAGCACAGATACGCAGTATTTT
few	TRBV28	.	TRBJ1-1	CASSSSGGQNTEAFF	TGTGCCAGCAGCTCTTCTGGGGGCCAAAACACTGAAGCTTTCTTT
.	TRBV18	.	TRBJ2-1	CASSPPFVLTGEYNEQFF	TGTGCCAGCTCGCCACCGTTCGTTCTGACGGGAGAGTACAATGAGCAGTTCTTC
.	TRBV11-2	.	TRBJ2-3	CASSPSGVASTDTQYF	TGTGCCAGCAGCCCGAGTGGCGTAGCTAGCACAGATACGCAGTATTTT
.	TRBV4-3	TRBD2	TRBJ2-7	CASSPGLAGRHEQYF	TGCGCCAGCAGCCCAGGACTAGCGGGAAGGCACGAGCAGTACTTC
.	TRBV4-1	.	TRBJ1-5	CASSQSDTYSNQPQHF	TGCGCCAGCAGCCAATCCGACACCTATAGCAATCAGCCCCAGCATTTT
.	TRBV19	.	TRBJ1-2	CASKRQNNNYGYTF	TGTGCCAGCAAGAGACAGAATAACAACTATGGCTACACCTTC
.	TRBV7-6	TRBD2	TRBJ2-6	CASSPPNWGGRGSGANVLTF	TGTGCCAGCAGCCCCCCAAATTGGGGCGGGAGAGGCTCTGGGGCCAACGTCCTGACTTTC
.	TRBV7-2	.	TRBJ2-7	CASSSTGLYEQYF	TGTGCCAGCAGCTCGACAGGACTCTACGAGCAGTACTTC
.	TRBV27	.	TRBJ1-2	CASSPGGGGYTF	TGTGCCAGCAGTCCGGGGGGAGGTGGCTACACCTTC
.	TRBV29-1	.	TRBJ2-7	CSVETPGSSYEQYF	TGCAGCGTGGAGACCCCGGGTAGCTCCTACGAGCAGTACTTC
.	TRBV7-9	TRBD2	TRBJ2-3	CASSATSASTDTQYF	TGTGCCAGCAGCGCGACTAGCGCAAGCACAGATACGCAGTATTTT
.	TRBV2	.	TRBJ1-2	CASSENLRQVDYGYTF	TGTGCCAGCAGTGAAAACTTGAGACAGGTTGATTATGGCTACACCTTC
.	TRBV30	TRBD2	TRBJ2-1	CACVSSGTRFF	TGTGCCTGCGTTTCTAGCGGGACTCGGTTCTTC
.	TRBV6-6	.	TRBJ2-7	CASSYSIDSSYEQYF	TGTGCCAGCAGTTACTCGATCGACAGCTCCTACGAGCAGTACTTC
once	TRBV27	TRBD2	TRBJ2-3	CASSSLAGGVKDTQYF	TGTGCCAGCAGTTCCTTAGCGGGAGGAGTCAAAGATACGCAGTATTTT
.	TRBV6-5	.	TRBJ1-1	CASSYGGLGNTEAFF	TGTGCCAGCAGTTACGGGGGTCTGGGGAACACTGAAGCTTTCTTT
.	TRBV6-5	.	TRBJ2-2	CASSYISGELFF	TGTGCCAGCAGTTACATTTCCGGGGAGCTGTTTTTT
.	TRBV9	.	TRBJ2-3	CASSVEGASFTDTQYF	TGTGCCAGCAGCGTAGAGGGCGCTAGCTTCACAGATACGCAGTATTTT
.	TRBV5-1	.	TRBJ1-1	CASSLREGVNTEAFF	TGCGCCAGCAGCTTGCGAGAGGGGGTGAACACTGAAGCTTTCTTT
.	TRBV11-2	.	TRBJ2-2	CASSLDRVGSTGELFF	TGTGCCAGCAGCTTAGATCGGGTCGGCTCCACCGGGGAGCTGTTTTTT
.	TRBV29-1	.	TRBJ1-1	CSVFLGGAEAFF	TGCAGCGTTTTTCTGGGGGGGGCTGAAGCTTTCTTT
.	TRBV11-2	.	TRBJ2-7	CASSPAGPTYEQYF	TGTGCCAGCAGCCCAGCGGGCCCCACCTACGAGCAGTACTTC
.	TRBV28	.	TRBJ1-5	CASSRVMPDLAPQPQHF	TGTGCCAGCAGTCGCGTGATGCCCGACCTAGCCCCACAGCCCCAGCATTTT
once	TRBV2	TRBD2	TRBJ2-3	CASSLSSGRAFDTQYF	TGTGCCAGCAGTTTATCTAGCGGGAGGGCCTTCGATACGCAGTATTTT
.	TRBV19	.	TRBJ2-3	CASSISLGGTQYF	TGTGCCAGTAGTATATCCTTGGGGGGTACGCAGTATTTT
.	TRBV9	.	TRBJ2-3	CASSPRDIGTDTQYF	TGTGCCAGCAGCCCGCGGGACATCGGCACAGATACGCAGTATTTT
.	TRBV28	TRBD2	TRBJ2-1	CASSPLTTSGSHNEQFF	TGTGCCAGCAGTCCCCTGACTACTAGCGGGAGTCACAATGAGCAGTTCTTC
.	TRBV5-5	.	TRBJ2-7	CASTHHVGSYEQYF	TGTGCCAGCACCCACCACGTAGGTTCCTACGAGCAGTACTTC
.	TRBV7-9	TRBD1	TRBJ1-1	CASSPFLTGMNTEAFF	TGTGCCAGCAGCCCATTCTTGACAGGGATGAACACTGAAGCTTTCTTT
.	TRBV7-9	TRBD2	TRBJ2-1	CASSLVAGGTYNEQFF	TGTGCCAGCAGCTTAGTAGCGGGAGGGACCTACAATGAGCAGTTCTTC
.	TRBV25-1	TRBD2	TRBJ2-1	CASGLAGVNEQFF	TGTGCCAGCGGACTAGCGGGAGTAAATGAGCAGTTCTTC
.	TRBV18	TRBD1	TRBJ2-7	CASSPGIGQGYEQYF	TGTGCCAGCTCACCTGGAATAGGACAGGGTTACGAGCAGTACTTC
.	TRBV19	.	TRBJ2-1	CASSRRLDNEQFF	TGTGCCAGTAGTAGAAGACTTGACAATGAGCAGTTCTTC
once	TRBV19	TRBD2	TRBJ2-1	CASNRLAGVEEQFF	TGTGCCAGTAATCGACTAGCGGGAGTGGAAGAGCAGTTCTTC
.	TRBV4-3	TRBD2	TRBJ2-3	CASSQDLTSGITDTQYF	TGCGCCAGCAGCCAAGATCTGACTAGCGGGATCACAGATACGCAGTATTTT